These 14 T cell receptor beta chains were sequenced from one sample in a study of shared clonotypes between healthy human individuals. Libraries were prepared by immunoSEQ multiplex PCR; TCRdb keeps only in-frame clonotypes and omits some of them. Here the sample spans 1.5 million to 2.5 million clones, approximately 94% being singletons. CD8 cells classed as naive were CD45RO-negative and positively selected for CCR7, excluding terminally differentiated effector memory CD45RA+ cells. Sequencing used naive CD8+ T cells sorted from blood. Every receptor here comes from a man aged 18 to 30 in good health.

V and J are TRBV10-2 and TRBJ2-7; D gene uncertain. Trimming left V 0 bases short and J 7 bases short, with 7 bases between. The CDR3 contains 12 residues. Per the germline V gene, CDR1 is WSHSY and CDR2 is SAAADI. This CDR3 is CASSESSVEQYF. CDR3 sequence (DNA): TGCGCCAGCAGTGAGTCGAGTGTTGAGCAGTACTTC.

Details on this clone: The sample contains more than one DNA sequence encoding this CDR3. V gene TRBV15 combines with J gene TRBJ2-7; 10 bases line up with TRBD1. CDR1 is LNHNV, CDR2 YYDKDF, per germline (reference sequence). The V and J ends lost 0 bases and 4 bases, in that order; junction bases with no gene match: 6. The CDR3 is 16 amino acids. The CDR3: CATSRDSGTGVYEQYF. DNA of the CDR3: TGTGCCACCAGCAGAGATTCCGGGACAGGGGTTTACGAGCAGTACTTC.

This chain joins TRBV7-2 and TRBJ2-1; 7 nucleotides match TRBD2. V trimming: 1 base; J trimming: 5 bases; junction bases outside the gene matches: 2. The CDR3 runs to 14 residues. Germline V lookup: CDR1 SGHTA, CDR2 FQGNSA. The CDR3 spells CASSLVGGNNEQFF. The DNA of the CDR3 is TGTGCCAGCAGCTTAGTGGGAGGGAACAATGAGCAGTTCTTC.

The chain recombines TRBV4-3 with TRBJ2-7, with 7 bases matching TRBD2. The CDR3 is 14 residues long. Germline trimming cut 0 bases from V and 5 bases from J; bases unmatched to any gene: 4. The germline V gene encodes CDR1 LGHNA and CDR2 YSLEER. DNA for the CDR3: TGCGCCAGCAGCCAAGATTCAGCGGGGAACGAGCAGTACTTC. This translates into CASSQDSAGNEQYF.

This clone was seen a single time. V usage is TRBV7-9 and J usage is TRBJ2-7; D unclear. Germline V gene lookup returns CDR1 SEHNR and CDR2 FQNEAQ (reference sequence). The CDR3 is made up of 15 amino acids. The V gene lost 0 bases and the J gene lost 2 bases, with 11 bases spanning the gap. The CDR3 region is CASSLAASLPYEQYF. CDR3 bases: TGTGCCAGCAGCTTAGCGGCCAGTCTACCCTACGAGCAGTACTTC.

This chain connects TRBV5-1 to TRBJ1-4, with unresolved D. Germline CDR1 reads SGHRS; CDR2 reads YFSETQ. This CDR3 contains 14 residues. Trimming removed 0 bases at V and 7 bases at J, with 10 bases between. The CDR3 DNA reads as TGCGCCAGCAGCTTGGAGGCAGGTTCTGAAAAACTGTTTTTT. Protein: CASSLEAGSEKLFF.

For this clone: Other DNA sequences within the sample encode an identical CDR3. The chain's CDR3 is CASSLGGSETQYF. The CDR3 DNA reads TGTGCCAGCAGTTTGGGGGGCTCAGAGACCCAGTACTTC. V is TRBV27 and J is TRBJ2-5; D tentatively fits TRBD1 or TRBD2 (6 bases each). V lost 3 bases and J 4 bases, leaving 9 bases between the germline ends. The CDR3 has 13 amino acids. CDR1 MNHEY and CDR2 SMNVEV come from the germline V gene (reference sequence).

The chain couples TRBV25-1 to TRBJ1-2; tentative D call: TRBD1 (5 bases). With 3 bases removed from V and 4 bases from J, the gap between germline ends came to 21 bases. Germline V gene data show CDR1 as MGHDK and CDR2 as SYGVNS. The CDR3 loop spans 17 amino acids. Written as DNA, the CDR3 is TGTGCCAGCAGTGACATCCGAGAACAGGATCACTCCTATGGCTACACCTTC. The encoded protein is CASSDIREQDHSYGYTF.

The chain has TRBV6-8 and TRBJ1-5; D not certain. The CDR3 runs to 15 residues. V lost 6 bases and J 0 bases, leaving 12 bases between the germline ends. Germline V gene sequence: CDR1 MNHGY, CDR2 SAAAGT. The CDR3 coding sequence is TGTGCCAGCAGAGAGACAAAATATAGCAATCAGCCCCAGCATTTT. This sequence encodes CASRETKYSNQPQHF.

V gene TRBV2 combines with J gene TRBJ2-1, with a weak D call TRBD1 (5 bases). The CDR3 sequence is 15 residues long. CDR1 is SNHLY and CDR2 is FYNNEI in the germline V gene. Trimming removed 2 bases at V and 6 bases at J, with 14 bases between. The CDR3 loop is CASSEIQGYLNEQFF. CDR3 in DNA: TGTGCCAGCAGTGAAATCCAGGGCTACCTCAATGAGCAGTTCTTC.

The chain links TRBV10-2 to TRBJ1-1; 7 bases are a match to TRBD1. Germline V gene sequence: CDR1 WSHSY, CDR2 SAAADI. This CDR3 has 13 residues. V was pared by 2 bases and J by 6 bases, with 3 bases of the junction left unmatched. CDR3 nucleotides: TGCGCCAGCAGTGAGACAGGGGAGTCTGAAGCTTTCTTT. Protein: CASSETGESEAFF.

The chain links TRBV7-9 to TRBJ2-7; D not certain. V was cut by 2 bases and J by 3 bases, with 8 bases left in between. Germline values: CDR1 SEHNR, CDR2 FQNEAQ (reference sequence). The CDR3 loop spans 13 amino acids. CDR3 bases: TGTGCCAGCAGCTTAACGACAAACTACGAGCAGTACTTC. The encoded protein is CASSLTTNYEQYF. The full variable domain, with the rest looked up from reference TRBV7-9 and TRBJ2-7, is DTGVSQNPRHKITKRGQNVTFRCDPISEHNRLYWYRQTLGQGPEFLTYFQNEAQLEKSRLLSDRFSAERPKGSFSTLEIQRTEQGDSAMYLCASSLTTNYEQYFGPGTRLTVT.

This sequence joins TRBV5-4 and TRBJ2-3; 7 bases match TRBD2. Losses at the gene ends were 5 bases for V and 1 base for J; bases not matched to a gene: 19. Germline V gene sequence: CDR1 SGHNT, CDR2 YYREEE (reference sequence). This CDR3 spans 19 amino acids. The CDR3 DNA follows: TGTGCCAGCAGGCCCACCTCGCGGGAGAGGAGCTATGGCACAGATACGCAGTATTTT. Its protein product is CASRPTSRERSYGTDTQYF.

The V gene is TRBV4-3, the J gene TRBJ1-2; perhaps TRBD1 as D (5 bases). The CDR3 loop spans 15 amino acids. V was trimmed by 0 bases and J by 6 bases, leaving 14 bases between them. CDR1 is LGHNA, CDR2 YSLEER, per germline. CDR3 residues: CASSQDIGDGDGYTF. CDR3 nucleotide sequence: TGCGCCAGCAGCCAAGACATCGGGGACGGGGATGGCTACACCTTC.